A single T cell receptor beta chain is shown here with its context. The CDR3 consists of 17 residues. In germline, CDR1 is ENHRY, CDR2 SYGVKD. V was trimmed by 0 bases and J by 2 bases, leaving 14 bases between them. These data originate in a study of blood T cell repertoires in COVID-19. TCRdb's copy holds only in-frame clones and misses some; the assay was immunoSEQ multiplex PCR. In the table there are about 78,000 clones, around 91% of which are singletons. The V gene is TRBV10-3, the J gene TRBJ1-5, with a weak D call TRBD1 (5 bases). Sequenced sample: peripheral blood. This TCR was sampled from a woman aged 45-65 years in a cohort sampled during active COVID-19. Written as DNA, the CDR3 is TGTGCCATCAGTGAGTCCCCGGGGGGGTCGGGCAATCAGCCCCAGCATTTT. This codes for CAISESPGGSGNQPQHF.